This TCR beta chain was sequenced during a study of blood T cell repertoires in COVID-19 (dated by TCRdb to 2018 to 2020). Looking at the study overall: Samples from collaborators originated in the United States, Italy and Spain and spanned both the acute and convalescent phases of COVID-19. The repertoires were released in a freely available public database intended as a resource for research on the immune response to SARS-CoV-2. A de-identified subject ID, COVID-19 status, age in years and sex were almost always included in the sample metadata. Where available, HLA class I and class II types were taken from metadata supplied by the sample provider and were not determined by assay-based typing. The prospective study material was composed of cDNA or gDNA derived from T cells, B-cell-depleted T cells, or PBMCs. The dataset comprised deeply sampled blood TCRbeta repertoires from subjects exposed to, actively infected with, or recovered from COVID-19. Samples came from the ongoing ImmuneRACE study (first 160 participants) plus 1,254 subjects from 6 global collaborators.

TCRbeta CDR3 regions were amplified from genomic DNA by means of the immunoSEQ Assay, a bias-controlled multiplex PCR. The original pipeline was this. Nucleated cell counts per sample were estimated from amplification of reference gene primers within the assay. To quantify the absolute abundance of each unique TCRbeta CDR3 rearrangement, sequence reads were collapsed and filtered. For each sample, productive Simpson clonality was calculated as the square root of Simpson's diversity index across productive rearrangements. TCRdb limited this immuneACCESS table to in-frame rearrangements with V and J called. A share of clones is missing; checked studies link under half to unresolved V genes, and the rest is unexplained. V and J calls and clone size come straight from that table; D and trimming were deduced from the DNA. The sample profile shows 80,000 or so clones; 90% of them were found once. Around 0.98% of the sample goes to the ten largest clones.

The paper as a whole reports these results and caveats: The amount of clinical and demographic metadata varied by source and participant and was provided uncurated.

From its cysteine to its phenylalanine, the CDR3 spans 14 amino acids. CDR3 DNA is the only sequence kept; it has 42 bases, read in frame from the first base. The germline V gene (reference sequence) specifies SEHNR as CDR1 and FQNEAQ as CDR2. The junction shows trimming of 4 bases on V and 3 bases on J, plus 10 bases between the germline ends. Whole blood was collected in K2EDTA tubes by collaborating institutions according to the institutions' own protocols. For TCRbeta analysis, collaborators shipped samples as frozen whole blood, isolated PBMCs, or DNA extracted from either of those sample types. Note on this clone: The antigen this receptor binds is unknown. Base qualities are not at hand, and no much larger clone is one base apart.

Rearrangement joined TRBV7-9 to TRBJ2-1; no D segment can be confidently identified. The sample comprised peripheral blood. The source of this sequence is a woman aged 45-60 years in a cohort sampled during active COVID-19. The nucleotide sequence reads as follows: TGTGCCAGCAGCTCTCCGTCCCGCTACAATGAGCAGTTCTTC. The translation is CASSSPSRYNEQFF.